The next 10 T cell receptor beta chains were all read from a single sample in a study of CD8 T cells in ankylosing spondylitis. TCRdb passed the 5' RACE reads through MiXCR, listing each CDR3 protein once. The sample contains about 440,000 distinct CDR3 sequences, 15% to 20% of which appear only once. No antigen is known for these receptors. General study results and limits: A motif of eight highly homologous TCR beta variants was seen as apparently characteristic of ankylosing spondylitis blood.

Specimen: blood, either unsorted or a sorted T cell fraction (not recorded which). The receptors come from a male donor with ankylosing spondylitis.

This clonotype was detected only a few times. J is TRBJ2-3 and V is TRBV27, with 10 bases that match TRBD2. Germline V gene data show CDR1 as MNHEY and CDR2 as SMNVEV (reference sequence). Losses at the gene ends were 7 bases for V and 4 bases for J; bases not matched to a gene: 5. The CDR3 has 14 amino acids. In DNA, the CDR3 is TGTGCCAGCACCCTTAGCGGGGGGTCAGATACGCAGTATTTT. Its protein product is CASTLSGGSDTQYF.

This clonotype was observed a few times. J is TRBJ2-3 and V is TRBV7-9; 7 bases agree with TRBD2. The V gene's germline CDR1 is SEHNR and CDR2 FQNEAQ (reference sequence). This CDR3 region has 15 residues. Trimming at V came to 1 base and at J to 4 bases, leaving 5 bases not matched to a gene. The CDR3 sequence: CASSLDGGTADTQYF. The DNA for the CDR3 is TGTGCCAGCAGCTTAGACGGGGGGACCGCAGATACGCAGTATTTT. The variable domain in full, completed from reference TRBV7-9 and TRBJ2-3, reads DTGVSQNPRHKITKRGQNVTFRCDPISEHNRLYWYRQTLGQGPEFLTYFQNEAQLEKSRLLSDRFSAERPKGSFSTLEIQRTEQGDSAMYLCASSLDGGTADTQYFGPGTRLTVL.

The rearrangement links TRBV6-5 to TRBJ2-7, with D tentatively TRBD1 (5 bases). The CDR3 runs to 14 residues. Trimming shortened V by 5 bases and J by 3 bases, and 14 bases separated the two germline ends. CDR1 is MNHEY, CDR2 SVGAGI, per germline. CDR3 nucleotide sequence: TGTGCCAGCAGTCACCTCACAGGCGGCTACGAGCAGTACTTC. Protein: CASSHLTGGYEQYF.

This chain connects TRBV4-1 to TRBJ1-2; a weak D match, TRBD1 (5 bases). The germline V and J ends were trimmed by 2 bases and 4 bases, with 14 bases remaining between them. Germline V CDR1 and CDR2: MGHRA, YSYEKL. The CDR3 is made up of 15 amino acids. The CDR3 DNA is TGCGCCAGCAGCCAACCTAGGGACGGACCCTATGGCTACACCTTC. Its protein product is CASSQPRDGPYGYTF.

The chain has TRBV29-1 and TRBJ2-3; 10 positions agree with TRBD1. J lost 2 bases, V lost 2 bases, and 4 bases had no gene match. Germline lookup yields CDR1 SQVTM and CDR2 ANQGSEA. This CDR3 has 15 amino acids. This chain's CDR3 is CSVEPGTGVTDTQYF. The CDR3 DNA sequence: TGCAGCGTTGAACCCGGGACAGGGGTCACAGATACGCAGTATTTT.

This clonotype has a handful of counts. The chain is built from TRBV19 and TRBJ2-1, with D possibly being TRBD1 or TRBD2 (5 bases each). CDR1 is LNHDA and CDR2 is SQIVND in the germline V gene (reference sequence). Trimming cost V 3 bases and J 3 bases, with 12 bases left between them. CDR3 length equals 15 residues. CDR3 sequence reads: CASSMRWGSYNEQFF. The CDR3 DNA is TGTGCCAGTAGTATGAGGTGGGGGAGCTACAATGAGCAGTTCTTC.

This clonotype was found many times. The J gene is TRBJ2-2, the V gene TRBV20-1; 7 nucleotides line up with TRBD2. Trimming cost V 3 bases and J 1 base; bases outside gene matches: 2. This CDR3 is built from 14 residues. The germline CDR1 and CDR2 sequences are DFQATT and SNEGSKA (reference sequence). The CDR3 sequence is CSARERENTGELFF. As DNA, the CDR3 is TGCAGTGCTAGGGAGCGGGAGAACACCGGGGAGCTGTTTTTT.

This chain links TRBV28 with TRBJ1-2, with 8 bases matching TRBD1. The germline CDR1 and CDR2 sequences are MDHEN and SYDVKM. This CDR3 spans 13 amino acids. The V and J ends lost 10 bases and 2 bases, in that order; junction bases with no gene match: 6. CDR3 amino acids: CATETGANYGYTF. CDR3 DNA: TGTGCCACCGAGACAGGGGCGAACTATGGCTACACCTTC.

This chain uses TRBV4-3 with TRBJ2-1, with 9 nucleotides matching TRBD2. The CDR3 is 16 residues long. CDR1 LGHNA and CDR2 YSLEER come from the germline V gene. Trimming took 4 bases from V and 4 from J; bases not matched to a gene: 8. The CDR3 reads CASSLSGTSRYNEQFF. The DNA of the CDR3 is TGCGCCAGCAGCCTTTCCGGGACTAGCAGATACAATGAGCAGTTCTTC.

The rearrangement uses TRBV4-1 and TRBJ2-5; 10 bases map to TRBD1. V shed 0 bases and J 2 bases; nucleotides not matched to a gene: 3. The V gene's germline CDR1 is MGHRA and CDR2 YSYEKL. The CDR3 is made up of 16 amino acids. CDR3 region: CASSQEGQGRQETQYF. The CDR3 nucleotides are TGCGCCAGCAGCCAAGAGGGACAGGGGCGACAAGAGACCCAGTACTTC.